The source of this T cell receptor beta chain is a study of CD8+ T cells in alopecia areata. Study summary: A regimen of oral tofacitinib, 5 to 10 mg twice daily, was given to treated patients.

Treatment reported: oral pan-JAK inhibitor, 5-10 mg twice daily. General study results and limits: Scalp clonality, along with expanded CD8+ clones among the top 100, was significantly decreased by tofacitinib.

In each case, RNA was isolated and then reverse transcribed into cDNA as the sequencing template. The protocol was immunoSEQ multiplex PCR, while the TCRdb copy is restricted to in-frame clones and leaves out a portion. In the table there are some 210,000 clones, 66% of which are singletons. With regard to this clone: Its specificity is not known.

This sequence was found in a human donor with alopecia areata. The sequencing here drew on CD4+ T cells sorted from blood, taken at week 44, from a patient treated with tofacitinib.

This chain's CDR3 is CASSHPLYSPLHF. The DNA for the CDR3 is TGCGCCAGCAGCCATCCTCTATACTCACCCCTCCACTTT. The chain couples TRBV4-1 to TRBJ1-6, with D unclear. Germline V gene lookup returns CDR1 MGHRA and CDR2 YSYEKL. The V end lost 3 bases, the J end lost 10 bases, and 10 bases lay between the germline ends. The CDR3 sequence is 13 residues long.